This is a list of T cell receptor beta chains from one sample in a study of Ad26.COV2.S vaccination and SARS-CoV-2 variants. Generated by immunoSEQ multiplex PCR, the TCRdb table keeps only in-frame clones and is missing some. The sample lists around 370,000 clones, around 92% seen once, with 3% to 5% in the top ten. The sequences come from peripheral blood, collected after recovery from COVID-19. These TCRs come from a human donor who had recovered from COVID-19. CDR3s include the opening cysteine and the closing phenylalanine or tryptophan. The order of the fields is clone size, D gene, J gene, V gene, CDR3 protein, CDR3 DNA. A D gene is named only where the DNA matches it firmly. The size entry is marked missing in some rows and otherwise reads once, few, many or a size class.

clone_size: NA; d_call: TRBD2; j_call: TRBJ2-3; v_call: TRBV9; cdr3_aa: CASSVPGGGGPYGTDTQYF; cdr3_nt: TGTGCCAGCAGCGTACCCGGCGGCGGGGGGCCATATGGCACAGATACGCAGTATTTT
clone_size: NA; d_call: NA; j_call: TRBJ1-5; v_call: TRBV5-1; cdr3_aa: CASSPGGAENQPQHF; cdr3_nt: TGCGCCAGCAGCCCGGGAGGAGCGGAGAATCAGCCCCAGCATTTT
clone_size: NA; d_call: NA; j_call: TRBJ2-2; v_call: TRBV4-1; cdr3_aa: CASSQDASAGRTGELFF; cdr3_nt: TGCGCCAGCAGCCAAGATGCCTCGGCAGGGCGCACCGGGGAGCTGTTTTTT
clone_size: NA; d_call: NA; j_call: TRBJ2-2; v_call: TRBV29-1; cdr3_aa: CSVNRDNTGELFF; cdr3_nt: TGCAGCGTTAACCGGGACAACACCGGGGAGCTGTTTTTT
clone_size: NA; d_call: TRBD2; j_call: TRBJ2-1; v_call: TRBV7-2; cdr3_aa: CASSPAARGSFYNEQFF; cdr3_nt: TGTGCCAGCAGCCCCGCGGCGCGGGGGTCATTCTACAATGAGCAGTTCTTC
clone_size: NA; d_call: NA; j_call: TRBJ2-2; v_call: TRBV19; cdr3_aa: CASTPEGLAPTNTGELFF; cdr3_nt: TGTGCCAGTACCCCCGAGGGTCTGGCTCCGACTAACACCGGGGAGCTGTTTTTT
clone_size: NA; d_call: NA; j_call: TRBJ1-5; v_call: TRBV2; cdr3_aa: CASSEGGNSNQPQHF; cdr3_nt: TGTGCCAGCAGTGAAGGAGGGAATAGCAATCAGCCCCAGCATTTT
clone_size: NA; d_call: NA; j_call: TRBJ2-7; v_call: TRBV5-6; cdr3_aa: CASSLSVPYEQYF; cdr3_nt: TGTGCCAGCAGCTTAAGCGTACCCTACGAGCAGTACTTC
clone_size: NA; d_call: NA; j_call: TRBJ2-3; v_call: TRBV11-2; cdr3_aa: CASSPRTGTTTDTQYF; cdr3_nt: TGTGCCAGCAGCCCGCGGACAGGGACTACCACAGATACGCAGTATTTT
clone_size: once; d_call: NA; j_call: TRBJ1-4; v_call: TRBV12-3/TRBV12-4; cdr3_aa: CASSLSAEKLFF; cdr3_nt: TGTGCCAGCAGTTTGAGCGCTGAAAAACTGTTTTTT
clone_size: NA; d_call: NA; j_call: TRBJ1-2; v_call: TRBV4-1; cdr3_aa: CASSPKGEGRGRGYTF; cdr3_nt: TGCGCCAGCAGCCCCAAGGGAGAAGGAAGAGGGCGCGGCTACACCTTC
clone_size: NA; d_call: NA; j_call: TRBJ2-7; v_call: TRBV12-3/TRBV12-4; cdr3_aa: CASSLRRTYEQYF; cdr3_nt: TGTGCCAGCAGTTTACGGCGGACTTACGAGCAGTACTTC
clone_size: once; d_call: NA; j_call: TRBJ2-7; v_call: TRBV10-1; cdr3_aa: CASSESGSLYEQYF; cdr3_nt: TGCGCCAGCAGTGAGTCGGGCTCACTGTACGAGCAGTACTTC
clone_size: NA; d_call: NA; j_call: TRBJ1-1; v_call: TRBV11-2; cdr3_aa: CASSPHLEAFF; cdr3_nt: TGTGCCAGCAGCCCCCATCTGGAAGCTTTCTTT
clone_size: NA; d_call: NA; j_call: TRBJ1-2; v_call: TRBV3-1/TRBV3-2; cdr3_aa: CASRNRGTTTYGYTF; cdr3_nt: TGTGCCAGCAGAAACCGCGGGACCACTACTTATGGCTACACCTTC
clone_size: NA; d_call: NA; j_call: TRBJ1-1; v_call: TRBV6-5; cdr3_aa: CASSYLPGETEAFF; cdr3_nt: TGTGCCAGCAGTTACCTCCCGGGGGAGACTGAAGCTTTCTTT
clone_size: NA; d_call: TRBD1; j_call: TRBJ1-1; v_call: TRBV25-1; cdr3_aa: CASMWDSEAFF; cdr3_nt: TGTGCCAGCATGTGGGACAGTGAAGCTTTCTTT
clone_size: NA; d_call: TRBD2; j_call: TRBJ2-4; v_call: TRBV7-2; cdr3_aa: CASSHPSGGARGAKNIQYF; cdr3_nt: TGTGCCAGCAGCCACCCTAGCGGGGGGGCCCGAGGCGCCAAAAACATTCAGTACTTC
clone_size: NA; d_call: TRBD2; j_call: TRBJ2-7; v_call: TRBV9; cdr3_aa: CASSGTSGASYEQYF; cdr3_nt: TGTGCCAGCAGCGGGACTAGCGGGGCCTCCTACGAGCAGTACTTC
clone_size: NA; d_call: NA; j_call: TRBJ1-1; v_call: TRBV2; cdr3_aa: CASSPGQHTGHTEAFF; cdr3_nt: TGTGCCAGCAGTCCGGGACAACACACGGGGCACACTGAAGCTTTCTTT
clone_size: once; d_call: NA; j_call: TRBJ2-7; v_call: TRBV11-2; cdr3_aa: CASSLWGAGSYEQYF; cdr3_nt: TGTGCCAGCAGCTTGTGGGGGGCCGGATCGTACGAGCAGTACTTC
clone_size: NA; d_call: TRBD1; j_call: TRBJ1-1; v_call: TRBV18; cdr3_aa: CASSPTGVDTEAFF; cdr3_nt: TGTGCCAGCTCACCGACAGGGGTGGACACTGAAGCTTTCTTT
clone_size: NA; d_call: NA; j_call: TRBJ1-3; v_call: TRBV19; cdr3_aa: CASSILGNTIYF; cdr3_nt: TGTGCCAGTAGTATCCTTGGAAACACCATATATTTT
clone_size: NA; d_call: NA; j_call: TRBJ2-7; v_call: TRBV19; cdr3_aa: CASKSQGREQYF; cdr3_nt: TGTGCCAGTAAATCACAGGGAAGGGAGCAGTACTTC
clone_size: NA; d_call: NA; j_call: TRBJ1-1; v_call: TRBV19; cdr3_aa: CASSPRARNTEAFF; cdr3_nt: TGTGCCAGTAGTCCCAGGGCACGGAACACTGAAGCTTTCTTT
clone_size: NA; d_call: NA; j_call: TRBJ2-7; v_call: TRBV7-9; cdr3_aa: CASSPTGGRPYEQYF; cdr3_nt: TGTGCCAGCAGCCCGACCGGGGGGCGGCCCTACGAGCAGTACTTC
clone_size: once; d_call: TRBD1; j_call: TRBJ1-1; v_call: TRBV6-1; cdr3_aa: CASSENRGRGAEAFF; cdr3_nt: TGTGCCAGCAGTGAAAACAGGGGGCGCGGCGCTGAAGCTTTCTTT
clone_size: NA; d_call: NA; j_call: TRBJ1-3; v_call: TRBV11-2; cdr3_aa: CASSHEGSPGYF; cdr3_nt: TGTGCCAGCAGCCATGAGGGTTCCCCCGGATATTTT
clone_size: NA; d_call: NA; j_call: TRBJ1-1; v_call: TRBV4-3; cdr3_aa: CASSQEGGSEAFF; cdr3_nt: TGCGCCAGCAGCCAAGAGGGGGGCTCTGAAGCTTTCTTT
clone_size: NA; d_call: NA; j_call: TRBJ1-3; v_call: TRBV25-1; cdr3_aa: CASGVRGGNTIYF; cdr3_nt: TGTGCCAGCGGGGTCCGAGGGGGGAACACCATATATTTT
clone_size: NA; d_call: NA; j_call: TRBJ2-2; v_call: TRBV9; cdr3_aa: CASSFNSPGELFF; cdr3_nt: TGTGCCAGCAGCTTTAATTCGCCCGGGGAGCTGTTTTTT
clone_size: NA; d_call: NA; j_call: TRBJ2-7; v_call: TRBV15; cdr3_aa: CATSRSVTYEQYF; cdr3_nt: TGTGCCACCAGCAGATCCGTTACCTACGAGCAGTACTTC
clone_size: NA; d_call: NA; j_call: TRBJ2-1; v_call: TRBV13; cdr3_aa: CASSLDWKGSYNEQFF; cdr3_nt: TGTGCCAGCAGCTTAGATTGGAAGGGGTCCTACAATGAGCAGTTCTTC
clone_size: NA; d_call: NA; j_call: TRBJ2-7; v_call: TRBV7-9; cdr3_aa: CASSFEGPFYYEQYF; cdr3_nt: TGTGCCAGCAGCTTTGAGGGTCCCTTTTACTACGAGCAGTACTTC
clone_size: NA; d_call: TRBD1; j_call: TRBJ1-1; v_call: TRBV6-5; cdr3_aa: CASTTRTGVTEAFF; cdr3_nt: TGTGCCAGCACCACCCGGACAGGGGTGACTGAAGCTTTCTTT
clone_size: NA; d_call: NA; j_call: TRBJ1-1; v_call: TRBV19; cdr3_aa: CASQDRLNTEAFF; cdr3_nt: TGTGCCAGTCAGGACAGATTGAACACTGAAGCTTTCTTT
clone_size: NA; d_call: NA; j_call: TRBJ2-7; v_call: TRBV9; cdr3_aa: CASSVGYGSYEQYF; cdr3_nt: TGTGCCAGCAGCGTAGGGTACGGATCCTACGAGCAGTACTTC
clone_size: NA; d_call: TRBD1; j_call: TRBJ1-1; v_call: TRBV25-1; cdr3_aa: CASAQGFYTEAFF; cdr3_nt: TGTGCCAGCGCACAGGGGTTTTACACTGAAGCTTTCTTT
clone_size: NA; d_call: TRBD1; j_call: TRBJ1-5; v_call: TRBV9; cdr3_aa: CASSVGQGGLPQHF; cdr3_nt: TGTGCCAGCAGCGTAGGACAGGGGGGATTGCCCCAGCATTTT
clone_size: NA; d_call: NA; j_call: TRBJ1-5; v_call: TRBV19; cdr3_aa: CASRRQDNQPQHF; cdr3_nt: TGTGCCAGTAGGAGGCAGGACAATCAGCCCCAGCATTTT
clone_size: NA; d_call: TRBD1; j_call: TRBJ2-5; v_call: TRBV5-1; cdr3_aa: CASSPRARDRGGETQYF; cdr3_nt: TGCGCCAGCAGCCCACGGGCCCGGGACAGGGGTGGCGAGACCCAGTACTTC
clone_size: NA; d_call: NA; j_call: TRBJ2-5; v_call: TRBV24-1; cdr3_aa: CGPTGTIQETQYF; cdr3_nt: TGTGGCCCCACCGGGACCATCCAAGAGACCCAGTACTTC
clone_size: NA; d_call: NA; j_call: TRBJ2-7; v_call: TRBV7-2; cdr3_aa: CASSGGSWGPYEQYF; cdr3_nt: TGTGCCAGCAGCGGTGGTTCGTGGGGGCCTTACGAGCAGTACTTC